Shown below are 11 T cell receptor beta chains from a single sample sequenced in a study of blood T cell repertoires in COVID-19. Assay: immunoSEQ multiplex PCR; the TCRdb copy retains only in-frame clones and omits some. The sample comprises 150,000 to 200,000 clones, about 83% of which are singletons, and about 8.3% rests with the top ten. The specimen was peripheral blood. These receptors were taken from a man aged 60-69 years with acute or convalescent COVID-19.

The chain links TRBV6-5 to TRBJ2-1, with D perhaps matching TRBD1 (5 bases). The length of the CDR3 is 15 residues. Germline V lookup: CDR1 MNHEY, CDR2 SVGAGI. V lost 3 bases, J lost 3 bases, and 12 bases lay in between. This CDR3 is CASSYRQGFYNEQFF. The CDR3 DNA sequence: TGTGCCAGCAGTTATCGGCAGGGCTTCTACAATGAGCAGTTCTTC.

The chain recombines TRBV30 with TRBJ1-1; 7 bases agree with TRBD1. Germline-derived CDR1 and CDR2 are GTSNPN and SVGIG (reference sequence). J was trimmed by 10 bases and V by 1 base; bases with no gene match: 9. The CDR3 runs to 13 residues. The CDR3 DNA is TGTGCCTGGAGTGGTGAGGTAGGGGGCAGAGCTTTCTTT. Translated, it gives CAWSGEVGGRAFF.

The chain combines TRBV4-2 with TRBJ2-1; 9 bases map to TRBD2. CDR3 size: 17 residues. Per germline, CDR1 LGHNA and CDR2 YNFKEQ. Trimming took 3 bases from V and 4 from J; bases not matched to a gene: 10. CDR3 amino acids: CASSQGLAGGYYNEQFF. As DNA, the CDR3 is TGTGCCAGCAGCCAGGGGCTGGCGGGGGGGTATTACAATGAGCAGTTCTTC.

The chain carries TRBV3-1 (or the pseudogene TRBV3-2) and TRBJ1-5; D remains unclear. This CDR3 spans 10 amino acids. Germline-derived CDR1 and CDR2 are LGHDT and YNNKEL (reference sequence). The ends were cut back, 9 bases at V and 5 bases at J, with 5 bases in the middle. The CDR3 bases are TGTGCCAGATCAGATCAGCCCCAGCATTTT. Translated, it gives CARSDQPQHF.

The chain joins TRBV19 to TRBJ2-1; maybe TRBD1 (5 bases). CDR3 length: 13 residues. Trimming stripped 5 bases from V and 10 bases from J, with 15 bases between. Per the germline V gene, CDR1 is LNHDA and CDR2 is SQIVND (reference sequence). The CDR3 DNA sequence: TGTGCCAGTAGTCCCATTAGGGCAGGGGAGCAGTTCTTC. It codes for CASSPIRAGEQFF.

The chain carries TRBV27 and TRBJ2-7; a possible D gene is TRBD1 (5 bases). Germline V lookup: CDR1 MNHEY, CDR2 SMNVEV (reference sequence). V gave up 3 bases and J gave up 3 bases, with 9 bases separating them. The CDR3 has 13 amino acids. The CDR3 loop is CASSFIGDYEQYF. The CDR3 coding sequence is TGTGCCAGCAGTTTCATAGGGGACTACGAGCAGTACTTC.

This rearrangement joins TRBV19 to TRBJ1-1, with D possibly TRBD1 on 6 matching bases. V was clipped by 5 bases and J by 1 base, with 14 bases between them. The CDR3 contains 15 residues. The germline V gene encodes CDR1 LNHDA and CDR2 SQIVND (reference sequence). The CDR3 coding sequence is TGTGCCAGTAGTTCAACATGGGGACAGAACACTGAAGCTTTCTTT. Its protein product is CASSSTWGQNTEAFF.

The V and J genes are TRBV7-2 and TRBJ2-1; maybe TRBD2 (7 bases). The CDR3 spans 16 residues. Germline lookup yields CDR1 SGHTA and CDR2 FQGNSA. With 1 base removed from V and 2 bases from J, the gap between germline ends came to 12 bases. The CDR3 is CASSLVGGAAYNEQFF. DNA of the CDR3: TGTGCCAGCAGCTTAGTGGGGGGGGCCGCCTACAATGAGCAGTTCTTC.

The V gene is TRBV28, the J gene TRBJ1-6; D is perhaps TRBD1 (5 bases). Germline V gene data show CDR1 as MDHEN and CDR2 as SYDVKM. Trimming took off 3 bases at V and 9 bases at J, with 15 bases between the two ends. The CDR3 runs to 15 residues. In DNA, the CDR3 is TGTGCCAGCAGTTTTGTCTCGGGGGGTGGTTCACCCCTCCACTTT. Amino acids: CASSFVSGGGSPLHF.

The rearrangement uses TRBV28 and TRBJ1-6, with 9 bases matching TRBD1. Germline trimming cut 6 bases from V and 6 bases from J; bases unmatched to any gene: 3. The CDR3 has 14 amino acids. Germline lookup yields CDR1 MDHEN and CDR2 SYDVKM. The CDR3, as DNA: TGTGCCAGCAGAGAACAGGGGGCTAATTCACCCCTCCACTTT. It yields the protein CASREQGANSPLHF.

The V gene is TRBV9, the J gene TRBJ1-5; D gene unclear. This CDR3 contains 15 residues. Germline V CDR1 and CDR2: SGDLS, YYNGEE. V lost 0 bases, J lost 0 bases, and 7 bases lay in between. The CDR3 here is CASSVGVNSNQPQHF. In nucleotides, the CDR3 is TGTGCCAGCAGCGTAGGAGTTAATAGCAATCAGCCCCAGCATTTT.